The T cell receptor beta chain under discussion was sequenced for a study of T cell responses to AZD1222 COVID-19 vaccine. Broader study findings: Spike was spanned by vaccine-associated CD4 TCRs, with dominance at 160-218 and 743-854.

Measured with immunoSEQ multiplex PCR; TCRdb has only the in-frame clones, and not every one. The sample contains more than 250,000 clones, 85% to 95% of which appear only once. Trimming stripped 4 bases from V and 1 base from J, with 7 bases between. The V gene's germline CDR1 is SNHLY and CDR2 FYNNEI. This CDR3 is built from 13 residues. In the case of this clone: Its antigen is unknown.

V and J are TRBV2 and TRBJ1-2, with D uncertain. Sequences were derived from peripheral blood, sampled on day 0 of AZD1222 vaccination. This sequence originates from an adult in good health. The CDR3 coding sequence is TGTGCCAGCAGTGGCAACAGTAACTATGGCTACACCTTC. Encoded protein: CASSGNSNYGYTF. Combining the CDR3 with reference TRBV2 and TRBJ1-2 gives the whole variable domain EPEVTQTPSHQVTQMGQEVILRCVPISNHLYFYWYRQILGQKVEFLVSFYNNEISEKSEIFDDQFSVERPDGSNFTLKIRSTKLEDSAMYFCASSGNSNYGYTFGSGTRLTVV.